This T cell receptor beta chain was identified during a study of blood T cell repertoires in COVID-19. As for the study in general: Samples representing acute and convalescent COVID-19 were sourced from the United States, Italy and Spain. PBMCs, B-cell-depleted T cells, or T cells were the source of the cDNA or gDNA that made up the material.

V dropped 3 bases and J dropped 7 bases, with 13 bases sitting between them. The germline CDR1 and CDR2 sequences are SGHRS and YFSETQ. CDR3 length: 14 amino acids. Original data processing: From reference gene primer amplification, estimates of nucleated cell counts were derived. The method was immunoSEQ multiplex PCR; TCRdb's version includes in-frame clones alone and lacks a portion of them. Clone size and the V and J calls come from that table; the DNA yielded D and trimming. The profile covers about 150,000 clones, with around 82% appearing a single time and roughly 45% taken by the ten largest.

The chain couples TRBV5-1 to TRBJ2-2, with D perhaps matching TRBD2 (6 bases). The source material was peripheral blood. The TCR was taken from a human donor in a cohort sampled during active COVID-19. CDR3: CASSSPRDGGELFF. In DNA, the CDR3 is TGCGCCAGCAGCTCACCGCGGGATGGCGGGGAGCTGTTTTTT.